This TCR beta chain was observed in a study of control samples from healthy donors and cancer patients. The method was immunoSEQ multiplex PCR; TCRdb's version includes in-frame clones alone and lacks a portion of them. The sample comprises about 140,000 clones, 91% of which are singletons, and 6% to 9% rests with the top ten. This CDR3 is built from 13 residues. The germline CDR1 and CDR2 sequences are SGHTA and FQGNSA. V was pared by 0 bases and J by 2 bases, with 4 bases between. What was sequenced was blood. The genes are TRBV7-2 and TRBJ1-2; D uncertain. This TCR was sampled from a man aged 18-30 years in good health. The CDR3 region is CASSLAGNYGYTF. CDR3 sequence (DNA): TGTGCCAGCAGCTTAGCTGGGAACTATGGCTACACCTTC.